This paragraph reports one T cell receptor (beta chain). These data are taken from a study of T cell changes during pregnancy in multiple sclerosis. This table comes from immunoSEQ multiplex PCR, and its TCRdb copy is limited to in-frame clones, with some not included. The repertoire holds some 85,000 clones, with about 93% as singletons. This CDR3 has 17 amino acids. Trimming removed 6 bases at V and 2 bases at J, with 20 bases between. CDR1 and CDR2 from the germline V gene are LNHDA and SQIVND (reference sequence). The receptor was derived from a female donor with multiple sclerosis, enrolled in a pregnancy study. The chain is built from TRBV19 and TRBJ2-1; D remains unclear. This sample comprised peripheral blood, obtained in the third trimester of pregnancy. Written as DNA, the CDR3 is TGTGCCAGTAGCCTATATCCCCGAGGCAGACCCTACAATGAGCAGTTCTTC. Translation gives CASSLYPRGRPYNEQFF.